The 16 T cell receptor beta chains below were found in one sample sequenced in a study of identical twins. TCRdb analysed the 5' RACE reads with MiXCR anew, one entry per CDR3 protein. The table lists hundreds of thousands of distinct CDR3 sequences, 7.5% of them singletons. The sample also formed part of further work on yellow fever vaccine responses in identical twins.

The sequenced material came from CD8+ T cells sorted from blood. The receptors here all came from a woman between 18 and 29 years old in good health.

The chain couples TRBV25-1 to TRBJ1-6; the D gene is possibly TRBD1 (5 bases). CDR1 and CDR2 from the germline V gene are MGHDK and SYGVNS. The V end was cut by 3 bases, the J end by 7 bases, with 10 bases between. This CDR3 has 14 amino acids. For the CDR3, the DNA is TGTGCCAGCAGTGATCGCCAGGGAAATTCACCCCTCCACTTT. Protein product: CASSDRQGNSPLHF.

In this sample, this clonotype turned up a few times. The chain recombines TRBV10-3 with TRBJ2-1, with 14 bases lining up with TRBD2. Germline values: CDR1 ENHRY, CDR2 SYGVKD. The CDR3 loop spans 17 amino acids. V trimming: 6 bases; J trimming: 8 bases; junction bases outside the gene matches: 12. The DNA for the CDR3 is TGTGCCATCAGGAAGACTAGCGGGGGGGCCTTAGGCGATGAGCAGTTCTTC. Encoded protein: CAIRKTSGGALGDEQFF.

The J gene is TRBJ2-3, the V gene TRBV11-2; TRBD2 agrees at 7 bases. V lost 5 bases and J lost 8; bases outside the gene matches: 13. Germline CDR1 SGHAT, CDR2 FQNNGV. This CDR3 region has 15 residues. The CDR3 reads CASSGSGVVMGTQYF. The CDR3 DNA is TGTGCCAGCAGCGGAAGCGGGGTGGTCATGGGTACGCAGTATTTT.

There are a few counts of this clonotype. The rearrangement links TRBV24-1 to TRBJ2-7, with D possibly TRBD1 on 5 matching bases. This CDR3 has 13 residues. In germline, CDR1 is KGHDR, CDR2 SFDVKD. V lost 1 base and J 7 bases, leaving 10 bases between the germline ends. In nucleotides, the CDR3 is TGTGCCACCAGTGATTTCACAGGCGGAGAGCAGTACTTC. This translates into CATSDFTGGEQYF.

This chain uses TRBV2 with TRBJ1-1, with a possible D match to TRBD1 (5 bases). Germline V gene data show CDR1 as SNHLY and CDR2 as FYNNEI. This CDR3 comprises 12 residues. Trimming shortened V by 8 bases and J by 4 bases, and 11 bases separated the two germline ends. In DNA, the CDR3 is TGTGCCAGCTTCGGCGGGGGCACTGAAGCTTTCTTT. As protein: CASFGGGTEAFF. The entire variable domain, with the rest obtained from reference TRBV2 and TRBJ1-1, is as follows: EPEVTQTPSHQVTQMGQEVILRCVPISNHLYFYWYRQILGQKVEFLVSFYNNEISEKSEIFDDQFSVERPDGSNFTLKIRSTKLEDSAMYFCASFGGGTEAFFGQGTRLTVV.

The chain combines TRBV25-1 with TRBJ1-2, with D possibly matching TRBD1 (6 bases). Germline values: CDR1 MGHDK, CDR2 SYGVNS. Trimming removed 7 bases at V and 3 bases at J, with 12 bases between. The CDR3 length is 13 residues. The CDR3 nucleotides read TGTGCCAGCATCGGGGGGGCGGACTATGGCTACACCTTC. Amino acids: CASIGGADYGYTF.

This clonotype was counted many times. The V gene is TRBV10-2, the J gene TRBJ2-7, with no clear D. V shed 2 bases and J shed 0 bases, with 14 bases lying between them. This CDR3 has 16 amino acids. Germline CDR1 reads WSHSY; CDR2 reads SAAADI. This chain's CDR3 is CASSEVLGGTSYEQYF. The CDR3, as DNA: TGCGCCAGCAGTGAGGTTCTAGGCGGAACCTCCTACGAGCAGTACTTC.

This clonotype was counted only a few times. CDR3: CASSLRLAGGRSNDIQYF. CDR3 nucleotides: TGCGCCAGCAGCCTAAGACTAGCGGGGGGCCGATCTAACGACATTCAGTACTTC. The chain couples TRBV4-1 to TRBJ2-4; 13 bases line up with TRBD2. V trimming: 4 bases; J trimming: 8 bases; junction bases outside the gene matches: 14. The CDR3 sequence is 18 residues long. From germline, CDR1 is MGHRA and CDR2 YSYEKL.

The chain couples TRBV7-2 to TRBJ2-7; 7 positions agree with TRBD2. Germline values: CDR1 SGHTA, CDR2 FQGNSA. Trimming removed 11 bases from V and 4 bases from J; junction bases left unmatched: 11. The CDR3 sequence is 13 residues long. CDR3 loop: CAGREIGAYEQYF. In DNA, the CDR3 is TGTGCCGGGCGGGAGATTGGGGCTTACGAGCAGTACTTC.

V is TRBV25-1 and J is TRBJ1-1; 8 positions agree with TRBD1. This CDR3 spans 16 amino acids. V lost 4 bases to trimming and J lost 6 bases; unmatched junction nucleotides: 13. Looked up from germline, CDR1 is MGHDK and CDR2 is SYGVNS. The CDR3 nucleotides read TGTGCCAGCAGTGTCCCAGGGGGCGCGGGCGGCGCTGAAGCTTTCTTT. Translating gives CASSVPGGAGGAEAFF.

This clonotype was picked up many times. The chain is built from TRBV3-1 and TRBJ2-3, with a weak D call TRBD2 (6 bases). V lost 1 base and J 0 bases, leaving 17 bases between the germline ends. The CDR3 is made up of 18 amino acids. Looked up from germline, CDR1 is LGHDT and CDR2 is YNNKEL (reference sequence). The CDR3 protein is CASSQVAGEALSTDTQYF. The CDR3 DNA reads as TGTGCCAGCAGCCAAGTAGCCGGGGAGGCCCTTAGCACAGATACGCAGTATTTT.

This clonotype showed up many times. The chain has TRBV27 and TRBJ2-7, with D possibly being TRBD1 (5 bases). CDR1 is MNHEY, CDR2 SMNVEV, per germline (reference sequence). The CDR3 covers 13 residues. Trimming pared 6 bases from V and 2 bases from J, leaving 11 bases between. This CDR3 is CASSWGQTYEQYF. CDR3 in DNA: TGTGCCAGCAGCTGGGGCCAGACCTACGAGCAGTACTTC.

This clonotype was detected many times. J is TRBJ2-2 and V is TRBV24-1, with D perhaps TRBD2 (7 bases). The CDR3 extends over 16 amino acids. Germline CDR1 KGHDR, CDR2 SFDVKD. The V and J ends lost 3 bases and 2 bases respectively, with 12 bases between them. For the CDR3, the DNA is TGTGCCACCAGTGATCCAGCGGGACAAAACACCGGGGAGCTGTTTTTT. Translating it yields CATSDPAGQNTGELFF.

This clonotype was recorded at least ten times. The gene calls are TRBV2 and TRBJ1-1; tentatively, D is TRBD1 (6 bases). Trimming took off 6 bases at V and 5 bases at J, with 19 bases between the two ends. The germline gives CDR1 SNHLY, CDR2 FYNNEI. This CDR3 region has 15 residues. As DNA, the CDR3 is TGTGCCAGCAGCCAGGGCTGGGGGCCGGGGACTGAAGCTTTCTTT. Its translation: CASSQGWGPGTEAFF.

The table lists this clonotype with many counts. V is TRBV4-1 and J is TRBJ2-2, with 9 bases matching TRBD1. V trimming: 0 bases; J trimming: 6 bases; junction bases outside the gene matches: 8. The germline V gene has CDR1 MGHRA and CDR2 YSYEKL. This CDR3 is built from 17 residues. The CDR3 sequence is CASSQEPAQGAAGELFF. In nucleotides, the CDR3 is TGCGCCAGCAGCCAAGAACCTGCACAGGGGGCGGCCGGGGAGCTGTTTTTT.

There are many counts of this clonotype. The J gene is TRBJ2-7, the V gene TRBV29-1; D gene unclear. Looked up from germline, CDR1 is SQVTM and CDR2 is ANQGSEA. The CDR3 contains 11 residues. The V and J ends lost 1 base and 6 bases respectively, with 7 bases between them. CDR3 protein: CSVEGRSEQYF. The CDR3 nucleotides read TGCAGCGTTGAAGGACGGTCCGAGCAGTACTTC.